This T cell receptor (beta chain) originates from a study of blood T cell repertoires in COVID-19 (dated by TCRdb to the early 2020s). About the investigation overall: Samples covering the acute and convalescent phases of COVID-19 were provided by collaborators in the United States, Italy and Spain. The material from the prospective study consisted of cDNA or gDNA derived from T cells, B-cell-depleted T cells, or PBMCs. Deeply sampled blood TCRbeta repertoires from subjects exposed to, actively infected with, or recovered from COVID-19 were included in the dataset. A freely available public database, intended as a resource for researchers studying the immune response to SARS-CoV-2, is where the repertoires were released. The samples were drawn from the first 160 participants of the ongoing ImmuneRACE study and from 1,254 subjects provided by 6 global collaborators. Sample metadata almost always included a de-identified subject ID, COVID-19 status, age in years and sex. Where HLA class I and class II types were available, the types were taken from metadata supplied by the sample provider, not from assay-based typing.

Including cysteine and phenylalanine, the CDR3 has 12 amino acids. The DNA shown is the 36-base CDR3, in frame from base 1. The junction carries 11 bases between V and J, which are trimmed by 10 bases and 5 bases respectively. According to the germline V gene, CDR1 reads SNHLY and CDR2 reads FYNNEI. Samples from volunteer blood donors who had recovered from COVID-19 were contributed by a second Seattle source. Collaborating institutions collected whole blood in K2EDTA tubes following their own protocols. Collaborator samples were shipped for TCRbeta analysis as frozen whole blood, isolated PBMCs, or DNA extracted from either sample type. The research as a whole found: How much clinical and demographic metadata was included differed by source and by participant, and the metadata was provided uncurated.

This clone was detected a few times. Its binding antigen is unknown. No base qualities exist here, and no much larger clone lies one base off it. TCRbeta CDR3 regions were amplified from genomic DNA by means of the immunoSEQ Assay, a bias-controlled multiplex PCR. Regarding the original processing steps: The number of nucleated cells in each sample was estimated by amplification of reference gene primers within the assay. Sequence reads were collapsed and filtered to measure the absolute abundance of every unique TCRbeta CDR3 rearrangement. For each sample, productive Simpson clonality was calculated as the square root of Simpson's diversity index across productive rearrangements. TCRdb's version of the immuneACCESS table is confined to in-frame rearrangements and falls short of the full clone set. An unresolved V gene accounts for under half of the shortfall where checked; the remainder is of unknown origin. Clone size and the V and J calls come from that table; the DNA yielded D and trimming. Counted in this sample were 200,000 to 300,000 clones; about four fifths of them appeared once. Of the sample, roughly 2% falls within the top ten clones.

The sample was peripheral blood. This TCR came from a young man who had recovered from COVID-19. This chain joins TRBV2 to TRBJ2-2; TRBD2 might be the D gene, on 6 matching bases. The CDR3 region: CATPGRTGELFF. Read as DNA, the sequence is TGTGCCACCCCGGGGAGGACCGGGGAGCTGTTTTTT.